This TCR beta chain was retrieved from a study of cytomegalovirus exposure and HLA in healthy donors. Some clones are missing from TCRdb's copy, which holds only in-frame ones; the method was immunoSEQ multiplex PCR. This table holds some 210,000 clones, over 65% found once. The CDR3 sequence is 14 residues long. Looked up from germline, CDR1 is SNHLY and CDR2 is FYNNEI. The junction had 4 bases not matched to a gene; V was cut back by 5 bases and J by 1 base. The study drew the donors from its 120-subject validation cohort, separate from the approximately 700-subject first cohort. Study results and limitations: Reportedly, cytomegalovirus status was diagnosed with high sensitivity and specificity.

This clone turned up a few times. Antigen specificity is unknown. Sequenced input: PBMCs. The receptor was derived from a woman younger than 35 in good health and CMV-seronegative. The J gene is TRBJ1-1, the V gene TRBV2; 7 bases match TRBD1. The CDR3 region is CASSLRDRNTEAFF. CDR3 sequence (DNA): TGTGCCAGCAGTCTCCGGGACAGGAACACTGAAGCTTTCTTT.